One sample yielded the 27 T cell receptor beta chains listed below, sequenced in a study of regulatory T cells in long-lasting Graves disease. iRepertoire HTBI primers and Arm-PCR of CDR3 regions built TCR beta libraries. TCRdb reanalysed the multiplex PCR reads using MiXCR and keeps one entry per CDR3 protein. Here the sample spans around 300,000 distinct CDR3 sequences, around 23% being singletons. As for time point: persistent/refractory GD, antithyroid drugs over 5 years with positive TRAb. After RNA was extracted from PBMCs, the TCR library was made from it. The source material was peripheral blood mononuclear cells (PBMCs), sampled when the disease was refractory, from a patient treated with antithyroid drugs. These receptors were taken from a female donor with Graves disease.

This clonotype was found a few times. The chain carries TRBV19 and TRBJ2-5; 9 bases fit TRBD1. V was pared by 6 bases and J by 4 bases, with 3 bases of the junction left unmatched. The CDR3 runs to 13 residues. CDR1 is LNHDA and CDR2 is SQIVND in the germline V gene (reference sequence). The DNA of the CDR3 is TGTGCCAGTAGAGAACAGGGGGCAGAGACCCAGTACTTC. Translating gives CASREQGAETQYF.

The rearrangement joins TRBV20-1 to TRBJ1-1; possible D gene TRBD1, 6 bases. Germline CDR1 reads DFQATT; CDR2 reads SNEGSKA (reference sequence). This CDR3 contains 13 residues. Trimming pared 3 bases from V and 1 base from J, leaving 9 bases between. The CDR3 DNA is TGCAGTGCTAGGGGGGCAGCGAACACTGAAGCTTTCTTT. Protein: CSARGAANTEAFF.

This clonotype was counted ten times or more. The chain uses TRBV7-9 and TRBJ2-5; D might be TRBD2 (5 bases). V was clipped by 5 bases and J by 5 bases, with 15 bases between them. Germline V lookup: CDR1 SEHNR, CDR2 FQNEAQ (reference sequence). This CDR3 spans 14 amino acids. The CDR3 region has the DNA TGTGCCAGCAGCCGGGGAGAATGGGAGGAGACCCAGTACTTC. It encodes CASSRGEWEETQYF.

This clonotype was observed many times. The chain uses TRBV13 and TRBJ1-1; TRBD1 might be the D (5 bases). The CDR3 is 14 residues long. V shed 4 bases and J shed 0 bases, with 9 bases lying between them. The germline V gene encodes CDR1 PRHDT and CDR2 FYEKMQ (reference sequence). The CDR3 loop reads CASSSQALNTEAFF. The CDR3 DNA follows: TGTGCCAGCAGCTCACAGGCCTTGAACACTGAAGCTTTCTTT.

This chain links TRBV19 with TRBJ1-1; no firm D call. Trimming pared 3 bases from V and 12 bases from J, leaving 17 bases between. There are 13 residues in the CDR3. Germline lookup yields CDR1 LNHDA and CDR2 SQIVND (reference sequence). The CDR3 reads CASSMTGLGSSFF. The CDR3 coding sequence is TGTGCCAGTAGTATGACGGGGTTGGGTTCATCTTTCTTT.

On this clonotype: Just one base apart from a much larger clone, this may be a read error. The rearrangement uses TRBV15 and TRBJ1-3; D is ambiguous. In germline, CDR1 is LNHNV, CDR2 YYDKDF (reference sequence). This CDR3 comprises 16 residues. The CDR3 reads CATSRDPGNSGDTIYF. DNA for the CDR3: TGTGCCACCAGCAGAGATCCGGGGAACTCTGGAGACACCATATATTTT.

This clonotype was observed at least ten times. V usage is TRBV7-9 and J usage is TRBJ1-5; unclear D gene. Germline V CDR1 and CDR2: SEHNR, FQNEAQ (reference sequence). The V gene lost 5 bases and the J gene lost 2 bases, with 10 bases spanning the gap. The CDR3 is 14 amino acids. CDR3 loop: CASSPGPGNQPQHF. For the CDR3, the DNA is TGTGCCAGCAGCCCCGGTCCGGGCAATCAGCCCCAGCATTTT. The full variable domain, its missing parts supplied by reference TRBV7-9 and TRBJ1-5, is DTGVSQNPRHKITKRGQNVTFRCDPISEHNRLYWYRQTLGQGPEFLTYFQNEAQLEKSRLLSDRFSAERPKGSFSTLEIQRTEQGDSAMYLCASSPGPGNQPQHFGDGTRLSIL.

This clonotype was found a few times. The gene calls are TRBV4-3 and TRBJ2-5; weak D call: TRBD2 (6 bases). The CDR3 length is 16 residues. Trimming took 2 bases from V and 0 from J, leaving 13 bases between them. In germline, CDR1 is LGHNA, CDR2 YSLEER. CDR3 residues: CASSQRPSANQETQYF. The DNA for the CDR3 is TGCGCCAGCAGCCAAAGGCCTAGCGCTAACCAAGAGACCCAGTACTTC.

This clonotype has more than one count but fewer than ten. CDR3 loop: CASSHLEDRGPTEAFF. The CDR3 DNA is TGCGCCAGCAGCCACCTGGAAGACAGGGGTCCCACTGAAGCTTTCTTT. This chain uses TRBV4-1 with TRBJ1-1; 8 bases match TRBD1. The length of the CDR3 is 16 residues. Germline assignment: CDR1 MGHRA and CDR2 YSYEKL. With 3 bases clipped from V and 4 bases from J, the junction kept 10 bases outside the gene matches.

This clonotype was observed many times. J is TRBJ2-7 and V is TRBV12-3 or TRBV12-4; TRBD2 might be the D (6 bases). This CDR3 contains 13 residues. V gave up 3 bases and J gave up 2 bases, with 8 bases separating them. CDR3 sequence reads: CASSFGGAYEQYF. CDR3 sequence (DNA): TGTGCCAGCAGTTTTGGCGGGGCCTACGAGCAGTACTTC.

As for this clonotype: It may be a read error: a sequence one base away is much more abundant. The rearrangement links TRBV7-2 to TRBJ2-7; TRBD1 matches at 7 bases. Germline values: CDR1 SGHTA, CDR2 FQGNSA. V lost 4 bases, J lost 2 bases, and 8 bases stayed unmatched. The CDR3 totals 15 residues. CDR3 sequence reads: CASSSGTVITYEQYF. CDR3 coding DNA: TGTGCCAGCAGCTCTGGGACAGTCATAACCTACGAGCAGTACTTC.

This clonotype has at least ten counts. The rearrangement joins TRBV12-3 or TRBV12-4 to TRBJ2-2; TRBD2 might be the D (6 bases). The CDR3 spans 14 residues. Deletions cut 3 bases from V and 4 bases from J, with 9 bases between. CDR3 nucleotide sequence: TGTGCCAGCAGTTTTGTCGGGAGCACCGGGGAGCTGTTTTTT. It translates to CASSFVGSTGELFF.

V usage is TRBV28 and J usage is TRBJ2-3; D perhaps matches TRBD2 (5 bases). CDR1 is MDHEN and CDR2 is SYDVKM in the germline V gene. Between the trimmed V and J ends, which lost 8 bases and 1 base, there was a span of 13 bases. This CDR3 has 14 residues. The CDR3 is CASPPSGRTDTQYF. CDR3 DNA: TGTGCCAGCCCCCCAAGCGGTCGCACAGATACGCAGTATTTT.

This clonotype was recorded once. The CDR3 reads CASSLRELPGDTQYF. The CDR3 nucleotides are TGTGCCAGCAGCCTGCGGGAACTTCCGGGAGATACGCAGTATTTT. The chain carries TRBV7-9 and TRBJ2-3; tentative D call: TRBD2 (6 bases). This CDR3 spans 15 amino acids. Trimming removed 5 bases from V and 5 bases from J, with 17 bases in between. Germline V gene lookup returns CDR1 SEHNR and CDR2 FQNEAQ (reference sequence).

On this clonotype itself: One end of the junction fails to match germline, which may point to a read error. This chain links TRBV5-1 with TRBJ1-6; unclear D gene. The length of the CDR3 is 13 residues. Germline CDR1 reads SGHRS; CDR2 reads YFSETQ. DNA of the CDR3: TGTGCCAGCAGCTTGCCTGGGTATTCACCCCTCCACTTT. Protein sequence: CASSLPGYSPLHF.

The chain employs TRBV7-9 and TRBJ1-5; D is ambiguous. V was shortened by 4 bases and J by 5 bases, with 6 bases between the two germline ends. The CDR3 extends over 12 amino acids. The germline V gene encodes CDR1 SEHNR and CDR2 FQNEAQ (reference sequence). The CDR3 loop is CASSSDDQPQHF. CDR3 sequence (DNA): TGTGCCAGCAGCTCTGATGATCAGCCCCAGCATTTT.

The chain recombines TRBV6-1 with TRBJ2-5, with 7 bases that match TRBD1. The CDR3 sequence is 13 residues long. Germline loops: CDR1 MNHNS, CDR2 SASEGT. With V trimmed by 5 bases and J by 5 bases, 5 bases remained unmatched. In DNA, the CDR3 is TGTGCCAGCAGTCCCTCGGACAGGGAGACCCAGTACTTC. The encoded protein is CASSPSDRETQYF.

Notes on this clonotype: Being one base from a much bigger clone, this may be a read error. The chain employs TRBV2 and TRBJ2-7; the match to TRBD2 covers 8 bases. From germline, CDR1 is SNHLY and CDR2 FYNNEI. Trimming at V came to 11 bases and at J to 1 base, leaving 10 bases not matched to a gene. CDR3 length: 14 amino acids. CDR3 bases: TGTGCCGGCACAACCTCGGGGGGGTCCTACGAGCAGTACTTC. Residues: CAGTTSGGSYEQYF.

The rearrangement links TRBV6-5 to TRBJ2-7, with D possibly matching TRBD2 (6 bases). Germline V gives CDR1 MNHEY, CDR2 SVGAGI. The CDR3 runs to 16 residues. Trimming cost V 0 bases and J 5 bases, with 17 bases left between them. The CDR3, as DNA: TGTGCCAGCAGTTACTCTCTCCTAGCGCCAATGGACGAGCAGTACTTC. It codes for CASSYSLLAPMDEQYF.

The genes are TRBV3-1 and TRBJ1-3; D not certain. The CDR3 is 14 residues long. CDR1 is LGHDT and CDR2 is YNNKEL in the germline V gene (reference sequence). The ends were cut back, 4 bases at V and 4 bases at J, with 11 bases in the middle. CDR3 DNA: TGTGCCAGCAGCCTACCCTCGTCGGGAAACACCATATATTTT. It codes for CASSLPSSGNTIYF. Complete variable domain (other parts from reference TRBV3-1 and TRBJ1-3): DTAVSQTPKYLVTQMGNDKSIKCEQNLGHDTMYWYKQDSKKFLKIMFSYNNKELIINETVPNRFSPKSPDKAHLNLHINSLELGDSAVYFCASSLPSSGNTIYFGEGSWLTVV.

For this clonotype: The junction departs from the called germline gene at one end, perhaps through a read error. The V call is TRBV27, the J call TRBJ2-7, with D unclear. This CDR3 is 14 amino acids long. Germline V gene sequence: CDR1 MNHEY, CDR2 SMNVEV (reference sequence). The CDR3 region has the DNA TGTACCAGCAGTTTAGGTGGGTTTTCCGGCGAGCAGTACTTC. This sequence encodes CTSSLGGFSGEQYF.

Concerning this clonotype itself: Its ends do not fully match the called genes, so a read error is possible. V and J are TRBV7-2 and TRBJ2-5; TRBD1 aligns across 7 bases. The CDR3 consists of 14 residues. Germline CDR1 reads SGHTA; CDR2 reads FQGNSA. The CDR3 spells CASSLTGSGETQYF. DNA for the CDR3: TGCGCCAGCAGCTTGACAGGGTCAGGCGAGACCCAGTACTTC.

This clonotype turned up a few times. This chain links TRBV4-1 with TRBJ1-2, with unresolved D. Trimming removed 4 bases at V and 0 bases at J, with 18 bases between. Per the germline V gene, CDR1 is MGHRA and CDR2 is YSYEKL. The CDR3 extends over 17 amino acids. This CDR3 reads CASSPEEAATANYGYTF. CDR3 DNA: TGCGCCAGCAGCCCCGAGGAGGCCGCGACCGCTAACTATGGCTACACCTTC.

This clonotype was counted ten times or more. V usage is TRBV7-2 and J usage is TRBJ2-7; 10 bases map to TRBD1. Per the germline V gene, CDR1 is SGHTA and CDR2 is FQGNSA. Unmatched junction bases numbered 5, after V lost 1 base and J lost 5 bases. This CDR3 spans 15 amino acids. The DNA for the CDR3 is TGTGCCAGCAGCTTAGTAGGGACAGGGGTTGACGAGCAGTACTTC. This encodes CASSLVGTGVDEQYF.

This chain connects TRBV19 to TRBJ2-7; 9 nucleotides line up with TRBD2. The CDR3 runs to 14 residues. Germline values: CDR1 LNHDA, CDR2 SQIVND (reference sequence). J gave up 6 bases and V 5 bases, and 8 bases lay outside the gene matches. CDR3 sequence (DNA): TGTGCCAGTAGTGCTACTAGCGGGCTTTCCGAGCAGTACTTC. Residues: CASSATSGLSEQYF.

The rearrangement links TRBV7-2 to TRBJ2-6, with 7 bases fitting TRBD1. This CDR3 contains 17 residues. Losses at the gene ends were 0 bases for V and 0 bases for J; bases not matched to a gene: 2. Germline V gene sequence: CDR1 SGHTA, CDR2 FQGNSA. As DNA, the CDR3 is TGTGCCAGCAGCTTAGCAGGGACAGTCTCTGGGGCCAACGTCCTGACTTTC. Its translation is CASSLAGTVSGANVLTF.

There are many counts of this clonotype. V is TRBV15 and J is TRBJ1-1; D unclear. Trimming pared 3 bases from V and 4 bases from J, leaving 6 bases between. The CDR3 sequence is 12 residues long. CDR1 and CDR2 (germline): LNHNV, YYDKDF (reference sequence). Written as DNA, the CDR3 is TGTGCCACCAGCAGCCTACTCACTGAAGCTTTCTTT. Its translation: CATSSLLTEAFF. The full variable domain, with the rest looked up from reference TRBV15 and TRBJ1-1, is DAMVIQNPRYQVTQFGKPVTLSCSQTLNHNVMYWYQQKSSQAPKLLFHYYDKDFNNEADTPDNFQSRRPNTSFCFLDIRSPGLGDTAMYLCATSSLLTEAFFGQGTRLTVV.